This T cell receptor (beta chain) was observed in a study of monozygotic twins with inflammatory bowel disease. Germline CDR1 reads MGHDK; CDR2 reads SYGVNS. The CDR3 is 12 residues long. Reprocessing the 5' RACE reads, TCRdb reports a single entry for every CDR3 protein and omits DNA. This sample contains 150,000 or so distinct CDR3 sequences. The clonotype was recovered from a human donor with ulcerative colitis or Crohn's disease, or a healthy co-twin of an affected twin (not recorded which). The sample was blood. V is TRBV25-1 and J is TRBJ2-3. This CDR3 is CASSESTDTQYF.